One and the same sample provided the 22 T cell receptor beta chains below, sequenced in a study of siplizumab effects on memory and regulatory T cells. Using immunoSEQ multiplex PCR, the repertoire was profiled, and TCRdb retains in-frame clones only, with some absent. The sample yields some 100,000 clones, about 90% seen once. Sequenced: Tregs sorted from blood. Receptor source: a human donor in good health.

The V and J genes are TRBV5-1 and TRBJ2-7; D perhaps matches TRBD2 (5 bases). Germline CDR1 is SGHRS and CDR2 is YFSETQ. Trimming left V 4 bases short and J 5 bases short, with 16 bases between. The CDR3 contains 14 residues. The CDR3 protein is CASSPSVGDHEQYF. CDR3 DNA: TGCGCCAGCAGCCCCTCAGTGGGAGACCACGAGCAGTACTTC. The variable domain in full, completed from reference TRBV5-1 and TRBJ2-7, reads KAGVTQTPRYLIKTRGQQVTLSCSPISGHRSVSWYQQTPGQGLQFLFEYFSETQRNKGNFPGRFSGRQFSNSRSEMNVSTLELGDSALYLCASSPSVGDHEQYFGPGTRLTVT.

The chain uses TRBV27 and TRBJ2-1; 8 positions agree with TRBD2. The germline V gene has CDR1 MNHEY and CDR2 SMNVEV (reference sequence). This CDR3 region has 15 residues. Trimming at V came to 2 bases and at J to 7 bases, leaving 7 bases not matched to a gene. The CDR3 is CASSLTAGAQNEQFF. For the CDR3, the DNA is TGTGCCAGCAGTTTAACAGCGGGGGCACAAAATGAGCAGTTCTTC.

The chain carries TRBV6-5 and TRBJ1-2; 8 bases are shared with TRBD1. The CDR3 loop spans 15 amino acids. CDR1 MNHEY and CDR2 SVGAGI come from the germline V gene. V dropped 6 bases and J dropped 7; count of bases not matched to a gene: 13. The CDR3 spells CASRGTGGPQVGYTF. The DNA of the CDR3 is TGTGCCAGCAGGGGGACAGGAGGGCCCCAAGTTGGCTACACCTTC.

CDR3 loop: CASSSAPGLAAGEFF. The CDR3 region has the DNA TGCGCCAGCAGCTCAGCACCGGGACTAGCGGCCGGGGAGTTCTTC. This chain joins TRBV5-1 and TRBJ2-1; 11 positions match TRBD2. Trimming cost V 3 bases and J 14 bases; bases outside gene matches: 13. This CDR3 has 15 amino acids. Germline CDR1 is SGHRS and CDR2 is YFSETQ.

The CDR3 protein is CATGLTVYNEQFF. CDR3 in DNA: TGTGCCACCGGACTTACAGTCTACAATGAGCAGTTCTTC. The chain combines TRBV6-1 with TRBJ2-1; tentative D call: TRBD2 (5 bases). Trimming left V 10 bases short and J 3 bases short, with 13 bases between. The CDR3 length is 13 residues. The germline gives CDR1 MNHNS, CDR2 SASEGT.

The chain uses TRBV7-2 and TRBJ2-7; TRBD2 might be the D (6 bases). The CDR3 contains 13 residues. Trimming pared 1 base from V and 7 bases from J, leaving 11 bases between. Germline V gene data show CDR1 as SGHTA and CDR2 as FQGNSA. The CDR3 coding sequence is TGTGCCAGCAGCTTAGGTCGGGGGTGGGAGCAGTACTTC. It codes for CASSLGRGWEQYF.

V is TRBV28 and J is TRBJ1-4; D gene uncertain. Looked up from germline, CDR1 is MDHEN and CDR2 is SYDVKM. The CDR3 sequence is 15 residues long. Trimming stripped 5 bases from V and 4 bases from J, with 14 bases between. CDR3: CASSVGGGNNEKLFF. CDR3 nucleotides: TGTGCCAGCAGTGTGGGAGGCGGAAATAATGAAAAACTGTTTTTT.

This clone was counted a few times. V gene TRBV7-2 combines with J gene TRBJ1-1; D unresolved. Germline V gives CDR1 SGHTA, CDR2 FQGNSA. V lost 3 bases to trimming and J lost 0 bases, with 5 bases between them. The CDR3 totals 13 residues. The CDR3 reads CASSFVLNTEAFF. The CDR3 DNA reads as TGTGCCAGCAGCTTTGTTTTGAACACTGAAGCTTTCTTT.

Only one count was recorded for this clone. The chain is built from TRBV7-8 and TRBJ2-3; D is uncertain. Looked up from germline, CDR1 is SGHVS and CDR2 is FQNEAQ. This CDR3 is built from 14 residues. V was cut by 3 bases and J by 4 bases, with 11 bases left in between. The CDR3 sequence: CASSFYLPADTQYF. CDR3 bases: TGTGCCAGCAGCTTTTACCTTCCCGCAGATACGCAGTATTTT.

This rearrangement joins TRBV5-1 to TRBJ2-5, with a tentative D call TRBD2 (5 bases). The CDR3 is 12 amino acids. CDR1 is SGHRS and CDR2 is YFSETQ in the germline V gene. With 5 bases removed from V and 7 bases from J, the gap between germline ends came to 12 bases. CDR3 residues: CASRGSSGTQYF. CDR3 nucleotide sequence: TGCGCCAGCAGAGGGTCCAGCGGGACCCAGTACTTC.

The table lists this clone with a count of one. J is TRBJ1-1 and V is TRBV6-1; D uncertain. V shed 10 bases and J shed 7 bases, with 13 bases lying between them. CDR1 is MNHNS, CDR2 SASEGT, per germline. The length of the CDR3 is 11 residues. This chain's CDR3 is CATTLRSEAFF. The CDR3 coding sequence is TGTGCCACTACACTCAGGAGTGAAGCTTTCTTT.

Only one count was recorded for this clone. In DNA form, the CDR3 reads TGTGCCAGCAGCCGGACAGCTTTCTCCTACGAGCAGTACTTC. Translating gives CASSRTAFSYEQYF. V usage is TRBV7-6 and J usage is TRBJ2-7; TRBD1 might be the D (6 bases). CDR3 length equals 14 residues. Trimming left V 5 bases short and J 0 bases short, with 11 bases between. Germline V gene data show CDR1 as SGHVS and CDR2 as FNYEAQ.

The chain couples TRBV6-5 to TRBJ2-1; D is uncertain. The CDR3 sequence is 13 residues long. The germline V gene encodes CDR1 MNHEY and CDR2 SVGAGI. V was trimmed by 2 bases and J by 10 bases, leaving 12 bases between them. The CDR3 loop reads CASSYALVGEQFF. DNA for the CDR3: TGTGCCAGCAGTTACGCCTTGGTCGGGGAGCAGTTCTTC.

The V and J genes are TRBV12-2 and TRBJ1-2; TRBD1 was called by the table and not checked on the DNA. TRBV12-2 is designated a pseudogene. The CDR3 totals 15 residues. For the CDR3, the DNA is TGTGCAAGTCGCTGCTTAGGGGGAACGAATTATGGCTACACCTTC. It is translated as CASRCLGGTNYGYTF.

Concerning this clone itself: Other DNA sequences in this specimen translate into the identical CDR3. The chain links TRBV5-1 to TRBJ1-1; 10 bases line up with TRBD1. There are 16 residues in the CDR3. Germline assignment: CDR1 SGHRS and CDR2 YFSETQ. Trimming cost V 0 bases and J 5 bases; bases outside gene matches: 7. The CDR3 DNA follows: TGCGCCAGCAGCTTGGTTAGGACAGGGGGGGGGACTGAAGCTTTCTTT. It yields the protein CASSLVRTGGGTEAFF.

The chain joins TRBV7-9 to TRBJ1-1; TRBD1 matches 10 bases. This CDR3 has 13 amino acids. Germline CDR1 and CDR2: SEHNR and FQNEAQ (reference sequence). The ends lost 6 bases at V and 11 bases at J; junction bases unmatched: 9. CDR3 bases: TGTGCCAGCAGATACGGGACAGGGGTACCGGCTTTCTTT. Encoded protein: CASRYGTGVPAFF.

This chain links TRBV19 with TRBJ2-3, with a tentative D call TRBD2 (6 bases). Trimming stripped 4 bases from V and 6 bases from J, with 17 bases between. CDR1 LNHDA and CDR2 SQIVND come from the germline V gene (reference sequence). The CDR3 is 15 residues long. Here the CDR3 reads CASSTTGLAGDTQYF. CDR3 DNA sequence: TGTGCCAGTAGTACAACGGGACTTGCGGGCGATACGCAGTATTTT.

The gene calls are TRBV4-2 and TRBJ2-1, with D perhaps TRBD2 (6 bases). Germline CDR1 is LGHNA and CDR2 is YNFKEQ. The CDR3 is made up of 13 amino acids. V was cut by 3 bases and J by 12 bases, with 15 bases left in between. CDR3 nucleotide sequence: TGTGCCAGCAGCCATACGGACCGGCGGGGGCAGTTCTTC. Its translation is CASSHTDRRGQFF.

The chain recombines TRBV11-2 with TRBJ2-1; 10 positions agree with TRBD2. After removal of 0 bases from V and 2 bases from J, the junction contained 4 bases not matched to a gene. The CDR3 extends over 17 amino acids. Per the germline V gene, CDR1 is SGHAT and CDR2 is FQNNGV. Here the CDR3 reads CASSLERLAGAYNEQFF. The CDR3 bases are TGTGCCAGCAGCTTAGAGAGGCTAGCGGGAGCCTACAATGAGCAGTTCTTC.

In the case of this clone: At the DNA level, this CDR3 is encoded by other sequences in the same sample as well. V and J are TRBV18 and TRBJ1-5; weak D call: TRBD1 (5 bases). V gave up 5 bases and J gave up 3 bases, with 5 bases separating them. The CDR3 length is 12 residues. Germline V gene lookup returns CDR1 KGHSH and CDR2 LQKENI. The CDR3, as DNA: TGTGCCAGCTCAGGGACCAATCAGCCCCAGCATTTT. Translating gives CASSGTNQPQHF.

The chain is built from TRBV11-1 and TRBJ2-7, with 11 bases aligning to TRBD2. J gave up 4 bases and V 5 bases, and 16 bases lay outside the gene matches. From germline, CDR1 is SGHAT and CDR2 FQDESV (reference sequence). This CDR3 comprises 18 residues. The CDR3 region is CASSLSSPTLAGAYEQYF. The CDR3 region has the DNA TGTGCCAGCAGCCTTTCATCCCCAACACTAGCGGGAGCTTACGAGCAGTACTTC. Supplemented by reference TRBV11-1 and TRBJ2-7, the full variable domain reads EAEVAQSPRYKITEKSQAVAFWCDPISGHATLYWYRQILGQGPELLVQFQDESVVDDSQLPKDRFSAERLKGVDSTLKIQPAELGDSAMYLCASSLSSPTLAGAYEQYFGPGTRLTVT.

The gene calls are TRBV18 and TRBJ2-1; D not certain. Trimming left V 4 bases short and J 5 bases short, with 6 bases between. The CDR3 sequence is 12 residues long. Germline CDR1 KGHSH, CDR2 LQKENI. CDR3 amino acids: CASSRRDNEQFF. CDR3 in DNA: TGTGCCAGCTCACGCAGAGACAATGAGCAGTTCTTC.